This entry lists 24 T cell receptor beta chains sequenced from one sample in a study of monozygotic twins with inflammatory bowel disease. TCRdb reprocessed the 5' RACE reads, with one entry per CDR3 protein and no DNA. Recorded for this sample: about 380,000 distinct CDR3 sequences. What was sequenced was blood. The receptors shown here come from a human donor with ulcerative colitis or Crohn's disease, or a healthy co-twin of an affected twin (not recorded which).

This chain uses TRBV4-3 with TRBJ2-7; the TCRdb D gene call, TRBD1, has no DNA to confirm it. Germline CDR1 LGHNA, CDR2 YSLEER. The length of the CDR3 is 15 residues. CDR3 in amino acids: CASSQAWTGGYEQYF.

The chain is built from TRBV12-3 or TRBV12-4 and TRBJ1-4; the TRBD1 assignment by TCRdb is unverifiable without DNA. CDR3 length: 14 amino acids. Here the CDR3 reads CASSPAFPGAKLFF.

This sequence joins TRBV7-2 and TRBJ2-1; TCRdb's D call, TRBD1, is unchecked because there is no DNA. The germline gives CDR1 SGHTA, CDR2 FQGNSA. This CDR3 has 15 residues. The CDR3 reads CASSPPPGLGNEQFF. Full variable domain (rest looked up from reference TRBV7-2 and TRBJ2-1): GAGVSQSPSNKVTEKGKDVELRCDPISGHTALYWYRQSLGQGLEFLIYFQGNSAPDKSGLPSDRFSAERTGGSVSTLTIQRTQQEDSAVYLCASSPPPGLGNEQFFGPGTRLTVL.

The chain recombines TRBV6-5 with TRBJ1-4. In germline, CDR1 is MNHEY, CDR2 SVGAGI. The CDR3 contains 15 residues. CDR3 sequence: CASSYDRTMGEKLFF.

The chain recombines TRBV5-1 with TRBJ2-3; without DNA, the TCRdb call of TRBD1 cannot be checked. CDR3 length: 15 residues. Per germline, CDR1 SGHRS and CDR2 YFSETQ. The chain's CDR3 is CASSLLTGLSDTQYF.

The CDR3 is CSVEVLDSNTDTQYF. The chain recombines TRBV29-1 with TRBJ2-3; the D gene TCRdb calls, TRBD1, cannot be checked with no DNA. The V gene's germline CDR1 is SQVTM and CDR2 ANQGSEA. This CDR3 comprises 15 residues.

The rearrangement uses TRBV5-6 and TRBJ2-7; TCRdb's assignment of TRBD1 cannot be checked, as there is no DNA. CDR3 size: 12 residues. CDR1 and CDR2 from the germline V gene are SGHDT and YYEEEE. CDR3 in amino acids: CASSLTGGEQYF.

V gene TRBV4-1 combines with J gene TRBJ2-1; absent DNA, TCRdb's TRBD1 call cannot be checked. Germline CDR1 and CDR2: MGHRA and YSYEKL. This CDR3 has 17 residues. The CDR3: CASSQAVTDYPYNEQFF.

This chain joins TRBV5-1 and TRBJ1-2; TCRdb names TRBD1, which stays unverified in the absence of DNA. Per germline, CDR1 SGHRS and CDR2 YFSETQ. The CDR3 has 18 amino acids. CDR3 sequence reads: CASSLAWDRGRMDYGYTF.

The chain combines TRBV4-3 with TRBJ1-2; no DNA is available, so the TRBD1 call from TCRdb remains unchecked. The germline gives CDR1 LGHNA, CDR2 YSLEER. The CDR3 has 15 amino acids. The CDR3 here is CASSQERGLNYGYTF.

The chain links TRBV12-3 or TRBV12-4 to TRBJ2-7; TCRdb indicates TRBD2, and absent DNA this call remains unverified. This CDR3 contains 15 residues. The CDR3 here is CASSWRLGLAGEQYF.

The V gene is TRBV7-6, the J gene TRBJ2-5; as DNA is missing, the TRBD2 call by TCRdb cannot be tested. This CDR3 comprises 13 residues. The V gene's germline CDR1 is SGHVS and CDR2 FNYEAQ. CDR3 region: CASSKGLQETQYF.

This chain connects TRBV5-6 to TRBJ2-7; the D call from TCRdb, TRBD1, cannot be confirmed without DNA. This CDR3 region has 15 residues. The germline CDR1 and CDR2 sequences are SGHDT and YYEEEE. CDR3: CASSWGGQSINEQYF.

The rearrangement joins TRBV11-1 to TRBJ2-7; the D call of TRBD1 rests on TCRdb alone, since no DNA is present to check it. The germline V gene encodes CDR1 SGHAT and CDR2 FQDESV (reference sequence). This CDR3 spans 19 amino acids. CDR3 residues: CASSSRPDRVILSSYEQYF. The full variable domain, its missing parts supplied by reference TRBV11-1 and TRBJ2-7, is EAEVAQSPRYKITEKSQAVAFWCDPISGHATLYWYRQILGQGPELLVQFQDESVVDDSQLPKDRFSAERLKGVDSTLKIQPAELGDSAMYLCASSSRPDRVILSSYEQYFGPGTRLTVT.

The CDR3 sequence is CASSFSQSLFFTIYF. This sequence joins TRBV5-6 and TRBJ1-3. CDR1 and CDR2 (germline): SGHDT, YYEEEE. There are 15 residues in the CDR3.

The rearrangement links TRBV20-1 to TRBJ1-3. CDR3 length: 14 amino acids. Germline assignment: CDR1 DFQATT and CDR2 SNEGSKA (reference sequence). This chain's CDR3 is CSAREGKDGNTIYF.

V usage is TRBV5-1 and J usage is TRBJ2-2; no DNA is available, so the TRBD1 call from TCRdb remains unchecked. The CDR3 totals 15 residues. In germline, CDR1 is SGHRS, CDR2 YFSETQ. This chain's CDR3 is CASSRGTANTGELFF.

The chain couples TRBV5-1 to TRBJ1-6; absent DNA, TCRdb's TRBD1 call cannot be checked. The CDR3 runs 14 residues. CDR1 and CDR2 from the germline V gene are SGHRS and YFSETQ. The CDR3 is CASALGQDNSPLHF. Full variable domain (outside the CDR3, taken from reference TRBV5-1 and TRBJ1-6): KAGVTQTPRYLIKTRGQQVTLSCSPISGHRSVSWYQQTPGQGLQFLFEYFSETQRNKGNFPGRFSGRQFSNSRSEMNVSTLELGDSALYLCASALGQDNSPLHFGNGTRLTVT.

The rearrangement links TRBV7-8 to TRBJ2-7; TCRdb picks TRBD1, but there is no DNA to check that call. This CDR3 contains 15 residues. Germline assignment: CDR1 SGHVS and CDR2 FQNEAQ. This CDR3 reads CASSSSAGTAYEQYF. Looking up the rest from reference TRBV7-8 and TRBJ2-7 gives the full variable domain: GAGVSQSPRYKVAKRGQDVALRCDPISGHVSLFWYQQALGQGPEFLTYFQNEAQLDKSGLPSDRFFAERPEGSVSTLKIQRTQQEDSAVYLCASSSSAGTAYEQYFGPGTRLTVT.

The J gene is TRBJ1-5, the V gene TRBV4-2; TCRdb names TRBD1, which stays unverified in the absence of DNA. Germline V lookup: CDR1 LGHNA, CDR2 YNFKEQ. This CDR3 comprises 15 residues. CDR3 sequence: CASSQGAQVLQPQHF.

The CDR3 sequence is CASSLPDGGSTEAFF. This chain joins TRBV28 and TRBJ1-1. Germline loops: CDR1 MDHEN, CDR2 SYDVKM. CDR3 size: 15 residues. The full variable domain, rest sourced from reference TRBV28 and TRBJ1-1, is DVKVTQSSRYLVKRTGEKVFLECVQDMDHENMFWYRQDPGLGLRLIYFSYDVKMKEKGDIPEGYSVSREKKERFSLILESASTNQTSMYLCASSLPDGGSTEAFFGQGTRLTVV.

This rearrangement joins TRBV6-1 to TRBJ2-7; absent DNA, TCRdb's TRBD2 call cannot be checked. The CDR3 has 15 residues. Germline lookup yields CDR1 MNHNS and CDR2 SASEGT. This CDR3 reads CASSEVAGGPNEQYF.

V and J are TRBV20-1 and TRBJ2-3; TCRdb picks TRBD2, but there is no DNA to check that call. CDR1 and CDR2 from the germline V gene are DFQATT and SNEGSKA (reference sequence). The CDR3 extends over 14 amino acids. CDR3 loop: CSAKTSGSTDTQYF.

The chain joins TRBV28 to TRBJ2-7. This CDR3 comprises 11 residues. Germline values: CDR1 MDHEN, CDR2 SYDVKM. CDR3 loop: CASSPFSEQYF. Full variable domain (rest looked up from reference TRBV28 and TRBJ2-7): DVKVTQSSRYLVKRTGEKVFLECVQDMDHENMFWYRQDPGLGLRLIYFSYDVKMKEKGDIPEGYSVSREKKERFSLILESASTNQTSMYLCASSPFSEQYFGPGTRLTVT.